The 8 T cell receptor beta chains reported below all come from one sample, sequenced in a study of blood T cell repertoires in COVID-19. Measured with immunoSEQ multiplex PCR; TCRdb has only the in-frame clones, and not every one. The data hold tens of thousands of clones, with 82% observed a single time. The sample was peripheral blood. The receptors were sampled from a human donor in a cohort sampled during active COVID-19.

The gene calls are TRBV15 and TRBJ1-3, with a tentative D call TRBD1 (5 bases). The CDR3 runs 18 residues. V was shortened by 4 bases and J by 3 bases, with 22 bases between the two germline ends. Germline values: CDR1 LNHNV, CDR2 YYDKDF (reference sequence). The CDR3 protein is CATSTGGEGALRGNTIYF. For the CDR3, the DNA is TGTGCCACCAGCACGGGGGGAGAGGGCGCTCTGCGTGGAAACACCATATATTTT.

This clone was seen a few times. The V call is TRBV4-1, the J call TRBJ2-7, with TRBD2 identical over 10 bases. CDR1 is MGHRA, CDR2 YSYEKL, per germline. This CDR3 is 16 amino acids long. V dropped 2 bases and J dropped 7; count of bases not matched to a gene: 11. The CDR3 DNA sequence: TGCGCCAGCAGCCAAACCAGCGGGGGGGACCCTAGGGAGCAGTACTTC. Its translation is CASSQTSGGDPREQYF.

The table lists this clone with a few counts. Its ends do not fully match the called genes, so a read error is possible. The chain is built from TRBV7-7 and TRBJ2-7, with TRBD1 identical over 7 bases. Germline loops: CDR1 SSHAT, CDR2 FNYEAQ (reference sequence). CDR3 length: 13 amino acids. CDR3 region: CASSPGTDYEQYF. In nucleotides, the CDR3 is TGTGCTAGCAGCCCCGGGACAGACTACGAGCAGTACTTC. Filled out from reference TRBV7-7 and TRBJ2-7, the complete variable domain reads GAGVSQSPRYKVTKRGQDVTLRCDPISSHATLYWYQQALGQGPEFLTYFNYEAQPDKSGLPSDRFSAERPEGSISTLTIQRTEQRDSAMYRCASSPGTDYEQYFGPGTRLTVT.

This clone has a handful of counts. J is TRBJ2-7 and V is TRBV6-2 or TRBV6-3, with D perhaps matching TRBD1 (5 bases). The length of the CDR3 is 12 residues. V lost 3 bases and J lost 6, with 9 bases in between. Germline V gene data show CDR1 as MNHEY and CDR2 as SVGEGT. In DNA form, the CDR3 reads TGTGCCAGCAGTTATCAGGGTCTCGAGCAGTACTTC. It encodes CASSYQGLEQYF.

The genes are TRBV5-6 and TRBJ1-1; 12 nucleotides match TRBD1. The V gene end was trimmed by 4 bases and the J gene end by 3 bases; junction bases not matched to a gene: 7. Per the germline V gene, CDR1 is SGHDT and CDR2 is YYEEEE. This CDR3 contains 16 residues. Here the CDR3 reads CASSRDRGLVDTEAFF. The CDR3 coding sequence is TGTGCCAGCAGCCGGGACAGGGGGCTTGTGGACACTGAAGCTTTCTTT.

On this clone itself: The same CDR3 arises from other DNA sequences in this sample as well. The chain joins TRBV5-1 to TRBJ2-7; D not certain. V was trimmed by 0 bases and J by 1 base, leaving 5 bases between them. Germline V lookup: CDR1 SGHRS, CDR2 YFSETQ. The CDR3 length is 13 residues. CDR3 DNA sequence: TGCGCCAGCAGCTTGGACGGTTCCTACGAGCAGTACTTC. Translating it yields CASSLDGSYEQYF.

The sample holds one count of this clone. The V call is TRBV5-5, the J call TRBJ2-7; TRBD1 matches at 7 bases. Germline V gene data show CDR1 as SGHKS and CDR2 as YYEKEE (reference sequence). The CDR3 runs to 13 residues. After removal of 4 bases from V and 4 bases from J, the junction contained 5 bases not matched to a gene. The chain's CDR3 is CASSLGGRYEQYF. The CDR3 DNA sequence: TGTGCCAGCAGCCTAGGGGGCAGGTACGAGCAGTACTTC. The full variable domain, rest sourced from reference TRBV5-5 and TRBJ2-7, is DAGVTQSPTHLIKTRGQQVTLRCSPISGHKSVSWYQQVLGQGPQFIFQYYEKEERGRGNFPDRFSARQFPNYSSELNVNALLLGDSALYLCASSLGGRYEQYFGPGTRLTVT.

V is TRBV2 and J is TRBJ1-1, with D maybe TRBD1 (5 bases). The CDR3 sequence is 13 residues long. V was pared by 7 bases and J by 5 bases, with 14 bases between. The germline V gene encodes CDR1 SNHLY and CDR2 FYNNEI. The CDR3 DNA sequence: TGTGCCAGCACAGGGACTGAGGGGACTGAAGCTTTCTTT. It specifies CASTGTEGTEAFF.